Following are 15 T cell receptor beta chains from one sample sequenced in a study of shared clonotypes between healthy human individuals. This table comes from immunoSEQ multiplex PCR, and its TCRdb copy is limited to in-frame clones, with some not included. This sample has some 980,000 clones, with 76% found just once. Material: memory CD4+ T cells sorted from blood. The subset: CD45RA-negative fraction. All receptors derive from a man between 18 and 35 years old in good health.

Here the CDR3 DNA reads TGTGCCAGCAGCACCTCCGGGACAGGGTCCGGGGAGCAGTTCTTC. It is translated as CASSTSGTGSGEQFF. This chain links TRBV7-9 with TRBJ2-1; 9 bases agree with TRBD1. The CDR3 spans 15 residues. The V segment lost 5 bases and the J segment 10 bases; nucleotides outside the gene matches: 12. Looked up from germline, CDR1 is SEHNR and CDR2 is FQNEAQ (reference sequence). Using reference TRBV7-9 and TRBJ2-1 for the parts outside the CDR3, the full variable domain is DTGVSQNPRHKITKRGQNVTFRCDPISEHNRLYWYRQTLGQGPEFLTYFQNEAQLEKSRLLSDRFSAERPKGSFSTLEIQRTEQGDSAMYLCASSTSGTGSGEQFFGPGTRLTVL.

This clone appeared a few times. The chain joins TRBV4-1 to TRBJ1-2; 8 nucleotides match TRBD1. Germline assignment: CDR1 MGHRA and CDR2 YSYEKL. The CDR3 consists of 17 residues. Trimming cost V 0 bases and J 6 bases; bases outside gene matches: 12. Here the CDR3 reads CASSQDLQGAPWDGYTF. The CDR3 nucleotides read TGCGCCAGCAGCCAAGATTTGCAGGGGGCACCCTGGGATGGCTACACCTTC.

This chain connects TRBV7-2 to TRBJ2-5, with 7 bases that match TRBD2. Germline trimming cut 0 bases from V and 1 base from J; bases unmatched to any gene: 2. CDR1 is SGHTA, CDR2 FQGNSA, per germline. The CDR3 contains 15 residues. CDR3 DNA: TGTGCCAGCAGCTTAGCGGGACTATTCCAAGAGACCCAGTACTTC. This translates into CASSLAGLFQETQYF. The full variable domain, rest sourced from reference TRBV7-2 and TRBJ2-5, is GAGVSQSPSNKVTEKGKDVELRCDPISGHTALYWYRQSLGQGLEFLIYFQGNSAPDKSGLPSDRFSAERTGGSVSTLTIQRTQQEDSAVYLCASSLAGLFQETQYFGPGTRLLVL.

The CDR3 here is CASSNGGTSKDTQYF. CDR3 bases: TGTGCCAGCAGCAACGGGGGGACTAGCAAGGATACGCAGTATTTT. The chain uses TRBV6-5 and TRBJ2-3, with 9 nucleotides matching TRBD2. CDR1 is MNHEY, CDR2 SVGAGI, per germline. The CDR3 has 15 amino acids. J gave up 6 bases and V 6 bases, and 10 bases lay outside the gene matches.

V and J are TRBV21-1 and TRBJ2-7. TRBV21-1 is classified as a pseudogene. The CDR3 totals 13 residues. Written as DNA, the CDR3 is TGTGCCAGCAGACAGAGCGACTCCTACGAGCAGTACTTC. It encodes CASRQSDSYEQYF.

The chain carries TRBV5-5 and TRBJ1-1; 8 bases line up with TRBD1. The V and J ends lost 4 bases and 4 bases, in that order; junction bases with no gene match: 9. Germline values: CDR1 SGHKS, CDR2 YYEKEE (reference sequence). The CDR3 runs to 15 residues. This chain's CDR3 is CASSPRQGKGTEAFF. The CDR3 DNA sequence: TGTGCCAGCAGCCCTCGACAGGGGAAGGGCACTGAAGCTTTCTTT.

The chain uses TRBV5-4 and TRBJ2-5; 11 bases agree with TRBD2. With V trimmed by 3 bases and J by 4 bases, 5 bases remained unmatched. The CDR3 sequence is 15 residues long. Germline lookup yields CDR1 SGHNT and CDR2 YYREEE (reference sequence). CDR3 in amino acids: CASSSRLAGLETQYF. DNA for the CDR3: TGTGCCAGCAGCTCCAGACTAGCGGGGTTAGAGACCCAGTACTTC.

Ten or more counts support this clone. The junction differs from germline at one of its ends, possibly a read error. V gene TRBV5-1 combines with J gene TRBJ2-2; D gene ambiguous. The CDR3 length is 15 residues. Germline-derived CDR1 and CDR2 are SGHRS and YFSETQ. CDR3 DNA sequence: TGCGCCAGCAGTTTGGAAGTTGTCGGAGCCGGGGAGCTGTTTTTT. Translating it yields CASSLEVVGAGELFF. The whole variable domain, filled in from reference TRBV5-1 and TRBJ2-2, reads KAGVTQTPRYLIKTRGQQVTLSCSPISGHRSVSWYQQTPGQGLQFLFEYFSETQRNKGNFPGRFSGRQFSNSRSEMNVSTLELGDSALYLCASSLEVVGAGELFFGEGSRLTVL.

The genes are TRBV2 and TRBJ1-4; 10 bases fit TRBD1. The CDR3 covers 14 residues. Trimming at V came to 6 bases and at J to 6 bases, leaving 4 bases not matched to a gene. Germline loops: CDR1 SNHLY, CDR2 FYNNEI. The CDR3 region has the DNA TGTGCCAGCAGGGCCGGGACAGGGGATGAAAAACTGTTTTTT. Translation: CASRAGTGDEKLFF.

In the case of this clone: Additional DNA sequences in this sample encode the identical CDR3. V and J are TRBV5-1 and TRBJ2-1; weak D call: TRBD2 (5 bases). The CDR3 runs to 13 residues. The V end lost 3 bases, the J end lost 4 bases, and 8 bases lay between the germline ends. Germline-derived CDR1 and CDR2 are SGHRS and YFSETQ. CDR3: CASSSDFYNEQFF. The CDR3 DNA follows: TGCGCCAGCAGCTCGGACTTTTACAATGAGCAGTTCTTC.

The rearrangement uses TRBV28 and TRBJ1-5; no firm D call. Trimming removed 5 bases from V and 1 base from J, with 18 bases in between. The V gene's germline CDR1 is MDHEN and CDR2 SYDVKM. This CDR3 is 17 amino acids long. The CDR3 DNA reads as TGTGCCAGCAGTCCCCCTCAGCCGGGGAGAAGCAATCAGCCCCAGCATTTT. Translating gives CASSPPQPGRSNQPQHF.

CDR3 bases: TGTGCCAGCAGCTTAGTGGGGAAGGCTGAAGCTTTCTTT. It encodes CASSLVGKAEAFF. The chain couples TRBV11-2 to TRBJ1-1; D not resolved. CDR3 length: 13 amino acids. Germline V gene sequence: CDR1 SGHAT, CDR2 FQNNGV. V lost 1 base to trimming and J lost 6 bases, with 9 bases between them.

The chain uses TRBV5-4 and TRBJ2-5; 10 bases match TRBD1. CDR1 is SGHNT, CDR2 YYREEE, per germline (reference sequence). The CDR3 runs 14 residues. V was pared by 4 bases and J by 4 bases, with 4 bases of the junction left unmatched. The CDR3 nucleotides read TGTGCCAGCAGCAGGGACAGGGGCGGAGAGACCCAGTACTTC. It translates to CASSRDRGGETQYF.

V and J are TRBV29-1 and TRBJ2-7, with D possibly matching TRBD1 (6 bases). The CDR3 covers 17 residues. Germline CDR1 is SQVTM and CDR2 is ANQGSEA. V gave up 0 bases and J gave up 0 bases, with 18 bases separating them. The CDR3 region has the DNA TGCAGCGTTGAAGAGCGTTTGGGGGCGCTGGGCTCCTACGAGCAGTACTTC. This translates into CSVEERLGALGSYEQYF.

The chain combines TRBV11-3 with TRBJ2-2, with D tentatively TRBD2 (5 bases). CDR1 is SGHNT and CDR2 is YENEEA in the germline V gene. The CDR3 totals 14 residues. V shed 6 bases and J shed 5 bases, with 13 bases lying between them. The CDR3 DNA is TGTGCCAGCAGTTACGGAGGAGGTACCGGGGAGCTGTTTTTT. Its protein is CASSYGGGTGELFF.